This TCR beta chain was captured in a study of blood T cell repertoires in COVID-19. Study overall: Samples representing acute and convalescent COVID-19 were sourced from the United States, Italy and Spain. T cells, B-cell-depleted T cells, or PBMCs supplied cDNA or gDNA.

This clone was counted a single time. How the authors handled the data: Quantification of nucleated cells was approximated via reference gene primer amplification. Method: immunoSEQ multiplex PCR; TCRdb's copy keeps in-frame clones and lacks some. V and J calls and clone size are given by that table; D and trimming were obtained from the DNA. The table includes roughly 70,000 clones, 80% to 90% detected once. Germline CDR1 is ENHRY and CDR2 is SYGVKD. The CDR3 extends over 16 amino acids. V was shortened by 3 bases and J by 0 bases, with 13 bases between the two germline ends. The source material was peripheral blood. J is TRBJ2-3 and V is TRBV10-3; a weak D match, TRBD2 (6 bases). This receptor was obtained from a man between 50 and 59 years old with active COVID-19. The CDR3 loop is CAISEREPVSTDTQYF. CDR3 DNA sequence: TGTGCCATCAGTGAACGGGAGCCAGTTAGCACAGATACGCAGTATTTT.